The sequence of this T cell receptor (beta chain) was determined in a study of T cells in Graves' hyperthyroidism and ophthalmopathy. The sample holds many counts of this clonotype. The antigen is not known. V lost 4 bases and J 4 bases, leaving 10 bases between the germline ends. There are 13 residues in the CDR3. CDR1 and CDR2 (germline): LNHDA, SQIVND (reference sequence). Study conclusions and caveats: Most thyroid-expanded clonotypes above 0.001 were also found in blood.

Amplification of TCR beta CDR3 regions used RNA as the template. An initial round of RT-PCR targeting the TCR CDR3 relied on the HTBI primer set. One entry per CDR3 protein results from TCRdb running MiXCR on the multiplex PCR reads. The data show about half a million distinct CDR3 sequences, more than 20% seen once. The sequence was obtained from a man younger than 35 with Graves' hyperthyroidism. The genes are TRBV19 and TRBJ1-2; maybe TRBD1 (5 bases). Input material: blood. This CDR3 is CASSKDISYGYTF. CDR3 sequence (DNA): TGTGCCAGTAGTAAGGACATATCCTATGGCTACACCTTC.